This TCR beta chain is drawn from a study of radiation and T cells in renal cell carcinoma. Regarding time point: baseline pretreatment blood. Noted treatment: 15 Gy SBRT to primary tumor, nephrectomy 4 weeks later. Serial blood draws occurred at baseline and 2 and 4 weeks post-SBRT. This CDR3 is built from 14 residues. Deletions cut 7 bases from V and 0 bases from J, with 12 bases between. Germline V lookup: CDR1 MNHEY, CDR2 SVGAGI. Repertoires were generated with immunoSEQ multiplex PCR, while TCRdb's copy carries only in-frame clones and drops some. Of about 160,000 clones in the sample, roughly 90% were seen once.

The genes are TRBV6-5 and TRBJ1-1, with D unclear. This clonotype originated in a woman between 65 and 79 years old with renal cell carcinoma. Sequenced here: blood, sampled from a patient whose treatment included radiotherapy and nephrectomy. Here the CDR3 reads CASMRALLNTEAFF. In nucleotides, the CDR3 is TGTGCCAGCATGAGGGCCCTTCTGAACACTGAAGCTTTCTTT.